These 32 T cell receptor beta chains share one sample of origin, sequenced in a study of T cells of healthy individuals. TCRdb re-analysed the 5' RACE reads in MiXCR, keeping a single row per CDR3 protein. Counted here are 55,000 to 65,000 distinct CDR3 sequences, around 16% occurring once; the ten biggest clones make up less than 6%. The receptor source for this set is a human donor in good health.

This chain joins TRBV20-1 and TRBJ1-1; D might be TRBD1 (6 bases). This CDR3 has 16 amino acids. Trimming cost V 2 bases and J 5 bases, with 21 bases left between them. From germline, CDR1 is DFQATT and CDR2 SNEGSKA (reference sequence). DNA for the CDR3: TGCAGTGCTAGAACCCCGGGGGGGGGCGTAAATACTGAAGCTTTCTTT. The encoded protein is CSARTPGGGVNTEAFF.

This clonotype was seen repeatedly, ten times or more. The rearrangement joins TRBV7-9 to TRBJ2-3; no clear D gene. The CDR3 spans 17 residues. The germline V and J ends were trimmed by 8 bases and 2 bases, with 23 bases remaining between them. CDR1 and CDR2 (germline): SEHNR, FQNEAQ (reference sequence). The CDR3 DNA sequence: TGTGCCAGCGCTATGGTCCCCAGACAAACACTCACAGATACGCAGTATTTT. Protein product: CASAMVPRQTLTDTQYF.

This clonotype was seen ten or more times. The rearrangement links TRBV27 to TRBJ2-7, with D possibly called TRBD1 or TRBD2 (5 bases each). The V end lost 7 bases, the J end lost 4 bases, and 23 bases lay between the germline ends. Germline CDR1 and CDR2: MNHEY and SMNVEV (reference sequence). CDR3 length equals 16 residues. This CDR3 is CASTRTGEGPRYEQYF. In nucleotides, the CDR3 is TGTGCCAGCACTCGCACAGGTGAGGGGCCACGTTACGAGCAGTACTTC.

This clonotype appeared many times. The chain uses TRBV6-2 or TRBV6-3 and TRBJ1-1; D is ambiguous. The germline V gene encodes CDR1 MNHEY and CDR2 SVGEGT. Trimming cost V 6 bases and J 4 bases, with 6 bases left between them. The CDR3 extends over 11 amino acids. The DNA of the CDR3 is TGTGCCAGCAGGTGGGTCACTGAAGCTTTCTTT. Amino acid sequence: CASRWVTEAFF.

This clonotype was counted ten times or more. The chain has TRBV30 and TRBJ2-2, with D perhaps TRBD2 (5 bases). The germline V and J ends were trimmed by 0 bases and 1 base, with 15 bases remaining between them. The CDR3 is 17 amino acids. Per the germline V gene, CDR1 is GTSNPN and CDR2 is SVGIG (reference sequence). The CDR3 DNA reads TGTGCCTGGAGTGTAAAGTGGCTGGGAGTGAACACCGGGGAGCTGTTTTTT. Its protein is CAWSVKWLGVNTGELFF.

This clonotype was detected many times. Written as DNA, the CDR3 is TGCGCCAGCAGCTTGAGACAGGGGGAAGAGACCCAGTACTTC. This gives the protein CASSLRQGEETQYF. V usage is TRBV5-1 and J usage is TRBJ2-5; 9 positions match TRBD1. The V segment lost 1 base and the J segment 3 bases; nucleotides outside the gene matches: 1. The length of the CDR3 is 14 residues. Germline lookup yields CDR1 SGHRS and CDR2 YFSETQ.

Many counts were recorded for this clonotype. This chain connects TRBV28 to TRBJ2-7, with a possible D match to TRBD1 (5 bases). Between the trimmed V and J ends, which lost 3 bases and 7 bases, there was a span of 13 bases. This CDR3 is 13 amino acids long. Germline V gene sequence: CDR1 MDHEN, CDR2 SYDVKM. For the CDR3, the DNA is TGTGCCAGCAGTTTCAGGACACCGTGGGAGCAGTACTTC. Translating it yields CASSFRTPWEQYF. Combining the CDR3 with reference TRBV28 and TRBJ2-7 gives the whole variable domain DVKVTQSSRYLVKRTGEKVFLECVQDMDHENMFWYRQDPGLGLRLIYFSYDVKMKEKGDIPEGYSVSREKKERFSLILESASTNQTSMYLCASSFRTPWEQYFGPGTRLTVT.

This clonotype was observed at least ten times. This rearrangement joins TRBV20-1 to TRBJ1-2; D is undetermined. The V gene lost 3 bases and the J gene lost 8 bases, with 16 bases spanning the gap. Looked up from germline, CDR1 is DFQATT and CDR2 is SNEGSKA (reference sequence). CDR3 size: 13 residues. The CDR3 loop is CSARGKGEGGYTF. The CDR3, as DNA: TGCAGTGCTAGGGGGAAGGGAGAGGGAGGCTACACCTTC.

This clonotype was found a few times. The chain joins TRBV5-1 to TRBJ1-1, with D perhaps TRBD1 (6 bases). The V and J ends lost 4 bases and 4 bases respectively, with 14 bases between them. The germline V gene encodes CDR1 SGHRS and CDR2 YFSETQ. The CDR3 loop spans 14 amino acids. The CDR3 nucleotides are TGCGCCAGCAGCATACAGGGCGGGGGCACTGAAGCTTTCTTT. Translated: CASSIQGGGTEAFF.

Only a few counts were recorded for this clonotype. The chain joins TRBV9 to TRBJ1-5, with D possibly TRBD1 on 6 matching bases. The CDR3 spans 14 residues. V gave up 5 bases and J gave up 3 bases, with 12 bases separating them. Looked up from germline, CDR1 is SGDLS and CDR2 is YYNGEE. The DNA of the CDR3 is TGTGCCAGCAGTGGGGGGCTGACCAATCAGCCCCAGCATTTT. Translating it yields CASSGGLTNQPQHF.

There are a few counts of this clonotype. J is TRBJ2-5 and V is TRBV20-1; TRBD2 aligns across 10 bases. Per the germline V gene, CDR1 is DFQATT and CDR2 is SNEGSKA (reference sequence). This CDR3 region has 18 residues. V shed 0 bases and J 6 bases; nucleotides not matched to a gene: 16. The CDR3 DNA sequence: TGCAGTGCTAGAGATTTAGGGGAAGCGGGAGGGCCGAGGAAGACCCAGTACTTC. This gives the protein CSARDLGEAGGPRKTQYF.

This clonotype appeared a few times. V and J are TRBV6-5 and TRBJ1-2; 8 bases align to TRBD1. The CDR3 totals 13 residues. The germline V gene encodes CDR1 MNHEY and CDR2 SVGAGI. J lost 6 bases, V lost 7 bases, and 7 bases had no gene match. Here the CDR3 DNA reads TGTGCCAGCACCGCGGACAGGGCGGATGGCTACACCTTC. Its translation is CASTADRADGYTF.

This clonotype was seen at least ten times. The chain uses TRBV29-1 and TRBJ1-1, with D maybe TRBD1 (6 bases). Trimming stripped 4 bases from V and 10 bases from J, with 10 bases between. Germline CDR1 is SQVTM and CDR2 is ANQGSEA. CDR3 length: 10 amino acids. CDR3 residues: CSVGGGRAFF. The CDR3 DNA follows: TGCAGCGTTGGTGGGGGCAGAGCTTTCTTT.

V usage is TRBV20-1 and J usage is TRBJ2-3; D is possibly TRBD2 (7 bases). V lost 4 bases and J lost 3, with 20 bases in between. Germline V CDR1 and CDR2: DFQATT, SNEGSKA (reference sequence). This CDR3 region has 16 residues. The chain's CDR3 is CSANRGGGGLTDTQYF. The CDR3 bases are TGCAGTGCTAACCGAGGGGGGGGGGGCCTGACAGATACGCAGTATTTT.

The rearrangement uses TRBV5-8 and TRBJ1-5, with 8 positions matching TRBD1. The germline gives CDR1 SGHTS, CDR2 YDEGEE. V lost 4 bases and J lost 3; bases outside the gene matches: 6. The CDR3 is 15 residues long. This chain's CDR3 is CASSPGQAANQPQHF. The CDR3 coding sequence is TGTGCCAGCAGCCCGGGACAGGCGGCCAATCAGCCCCAGCATTTT.

As for this clonotype: The junction differs from germline at one of its ends, possibly a read error. This sequence joins TRBV27 and TRBJ2-3, with 9 bases aligning to TRBD2. There are 14 residues in the CDR3. Germline CDR1 is MNHEY and CDR2 is SMNVEV (reference sequence). CDR3 nucleotides: TGTGCCAGCACTCGGACTAGCGACACAGATACGCAGAATTTT. Its protein is CASTRTSDTDTQNF.

CDR3 sequence (DNA): TGTGCCAGCAGCTTAGGGTGGACTCCTCAGAGCAATGAGCAGTTCTTC. Its protein is CASSLGWTPQSNEQFF. This chain links TRBV11-2 with TRBJ2-1, with D perhaps matching TRBD2 (5 bases). Per the germline V gene, CDR1 is SGHAT and CDR2 is FQNNGV. V shed 1 base and J shed 6 bases, with 16 bases lying between them. CDR3 size: 16 residues. The full variable domain, its missing parts supplied by reference TRBV11-2 and TRBJ2-1, is EAGVAQSPRYKIIEKRQSVAFWCNPISGHATLYWYQQILGQGPKLLIQFQNNGVVDDSQLPKDRFSAERLKGVDSTLKIQPAKLEDSAVYLCASSLGWTPQSNEQFFGPGTRLTVL.

The chain is built from TRBV20-1 and TRBJ1-5; 7 bases line up with TRBD1. The germline V gene encodes CDR1 DFQATT and CDR2 SNEGSKA (reference sequence). This CDR3 is 14 amino acids long. With 3 bases clipped from V and 8 bases from J, the junction kept 10 bases outside the gene matches. The chain's CDR3 is CSASGPTGREPQHF. CDR3 nucleotide sequence: TGCAGTGCTAGCGGCCCGACAGGGAGGGAGCCCCAGCATTTT.

V is TRBV6-2 or TRBV6-3 and J is TRBJ2-1, with 7 bases that match TRBD2. The CDR3 runs 13 residues. Germline V CDR1 and CDR2: MNHEY, SVGEGT. J lost 10 bases, V lost 1 base, and 4 bases had no gene match. CDR3 nucleotides: TGTGCCAGCAGTTACTACGAGCGGGACGAGCAGTTCTTC. This sequence encodes CASSYYERDEQFF.

This clonotype was recorded many times. The rearrangement links TRBV14 to TRBJ2-1; D perhaps matches TRBD2 (5 bases). Germline V gene data show CDR1 as SGHDN and CDR2 as FVKESK. V gave up 6 bases and J gave up 7 bases, with 34 bases separating them. The CDR3 extends over 20 amino acids. The CDR3 loop reads CASSQPSLRASLHPANEQFF. CDR3 in DNA: TGTGCCAGCAGTCAGCCCTCCCTCCGGGCTAGCCTCCATCCCGCGAATGAGCAGTTCTTC.

This clonotype was detected only a few times. Written as DNA, the CDR3 is TGTGCCAGCAGTGACGGGAGCTCCTACAATGAGCAGTTCTTC. Protein: CASSDGSSYNEQFF. The genes are TRBV6-4 and TRBJ2-1; a possible D gene is TRBD2 (5 bases). Germline CDR1 MRHNA, CDR2 SNTAGT. CDR3 length: 14 amino acids. The germline V and J ends were trimmed by 2 bases and 0 bases, with 5 bases remaining between them.

This clonotype was counted only a few times. The chain is built from TRBV15 and TRBJ2-1; 11 bases agree with TRBD1. Germline lookup yields CDR1 LNHNV and CDR2 YYDKDF (reference sequence). CDR3 length: 16 residues. After removal of 0 bases from V and 6 bases from J, the junction contained 4 bases not matched to a gene. The CDR3 DNA follows: TGTGCCACCAGCAGAGATTCCGGGACAGGGGGCAATGAGCAGTTCTTC. Protein: CATSRDSGTGGNEQFF.

There are many counts of this clonotype. The V call is TRBV27, the J call TRBJ2-3; D unclear. The length of the CDR3 is 15 residues. Germline-derived CDR1 and CDR2 are MNHEY and SMNVEV (reference sequence). V was pared by 6 bases and J by 2 bases, with 15 bases between. CDR3 DNA: TGTGCCAGCAGCCCGCTAAAAGCCTACACAGATACGCAGTATTTT. This translates into CASSPLKAYTDTQYF.

Many counts were recorded for this clonotype. The chain links TRBV6-6 to TRBJ2-5; D may be TRBD1 or TRBD2 (7 bases each). In germline, CDR1 is MNHNY, CDR2 SVGAGI (reference sequence). The CDR3 has 13 amino acids. Trimming pared 10 bases from V and 9 bases from J, leaving 21 bases between. In DNA form, the CDR3 reads TGTGCCACCATCGGGGGGACAGCCTCGGCCCAGTACTTC. It translates to CATIGGTASAQYF.

This clonotype showed up many times. This chain connects TRBV7-6 to TRBJ1-4, with D possibly TRBD1 on 6 matching bases. Germline V gives CDR1 SGHVS, CDR2 FNYEAQ. The length of the CDR3 is 15 residues. V was trimmed by 0 bases and J by 8 bases, leaving 13 bases between them. CDR3 residues: CASSLAGRGNEKLFF. The CDR3 DNA follows: TGTGCCAGCAGCTTAGCGGGCAGGGGAAACGAAAAACTGTTTTTT. The whole variable domain, remainder taken from reference TRBV7-6 and TRBJ1-4, is GAGVSQSPRYKVTKRGQDVALRCDPISGHVSLYWYRQALGQGPEFLTYFNYEAQQDKSGLPNDRFSAERPEGSISTLTIQRTEQRDSAMYRCASSLAGRGNEKLFFGSGTQLSVL.

There are a few counts of this clonotype. The chain combines TRBV7-8 with TRBJ1-5; a weak D match, TRBD1 (6 bases). CDR3 length equals 17 residues. CDR1 and CDR2 from the germline V gene are SGHVS and FQNEAQ. The germline V and J ends were trimmed by 4 bases and 0 bases, with 16 bases remaining between them. The CDR3 here is CASSSGDTLYSNQPQHF. The CDR3 DNA is TGTGCCAGCAGCTCCGGGGACACTCTCTATAGCAATCAGCCCCAGCATTTT.

V gene TRBV7-9 combines with J gene TRBJ2-1, with D tentatively TRBD1 or TRBD2 (5 bases each). Germline lookup yields CDR1 SEHNR and CDR2 FQNEAQ (reference sequence). The ends were cut back, 5 bases at V and 3 bases at J, with 17 bases in the middle. The CDR3 totals 16 residues. The CDR3 nucleotides read TGTGCCAGCAGCATAGAGACGGGACCCCTCTACAATGAGCAGTTCTTC. This sequence encodes CASSIETGPLYNEQFF.

This clonotype was counted at least ten times. This chain links TRBV12-3 or TRBV12-4 with TRBJ2-5; D gene uncertain. Trimming pared 6 bases from V and 1 base from J, leaving 6 bases between. The CDR3 length is 12 residues. CDR3 sequence: CASRTFQETQYF. The CDR3 DNA is TGTGCCAGCAGAACCTTCCAAGAGACCCAGTACTTC.

The chain is built from TRBV24-1 and TRBJ2-1, with 8 bases fitting TRBD2. This CDR3 is 15 amino acids long. V gave up 3 bases and J gave up 4 bases; unmatched junction bases: 4. Germline V CDR1 and CDR2: KGHDR, SFDVKD. The CDR3 is CATSDEAGGYNEQFF. DNA for the CDR3: TGTGCCACCAGTGATGAGGCGGGGGGATACAATGAGCAGTTCTTC.

This clonotype was detected ten times or more. The rearrangement joins TRBV7-2 to TRBJ2-7, with TRBD2 matching 11 bases. The CDR3 sequence is 17 residues long. After removal of 1 base from V and 1 base from J, the junction contained 6 bases not matched to a gene. In germline, CDR1 is SGHTA, CDR2 FQGNSA. This CDR3 reads CASSLVPSGRMSYEQYF. CDR3 in DNA: TGTGCCAGCAGCTTAGTGCCTAGCGGGAGGATGTCCTACGAGCAGTACTTC.

The chain is built from TRBV24-1 and TRBJ2-3, with no clear D. The V gene's germline CDR1 is KGHDR and CDR2 SFDVKD. The V end was cut by 4 bases, the J end by 2 bases, with 6 bases between. CDR3 length: 13 residues. This CDR3 reads CATSETNTDTQYF. CDR3 nucleotides: TGTGCCACCAGTGAGACAAACACAGATACGCAGTATTTT.

This clonotype occurred a few times. The chain links TRBV5-1 to TRBJ2-7; TRBD2 matches 9 bases. Germline V gene data show CDR1 as SGHRS and CDR2 as YFSETQ. The CDR3 has 14 amino acids. J was trimmed by 7 bases and V by 1 base; bases with no gene match: 6. CDR3 residues: CASSLSVTSGEQYF. The CDR3, as DNA: TGCGCCAGCAGCTTGTCTGTGACTAGCGGTGAGCAGTACTTC.